One sample yielded the 2 T cell receptor beta chains listed below, sequenced in a study of CD8 T cells in Susac syndrome. RNA, at roughly 0.45 to 1 ug, was reverse transcribed with random hexamers. TCRdb reprocessed the immunoSEQ multiplex PCR reads with MiXCR, giving one entry per CDR3 protein. Here the sample spans fewer than 350,000 distinct CDR3 sequences, 89% being singletons. Sample: CD8+ T cells from PBMCs. The receptors come from a human donor with multiple sclerosis.

CDR3 bases: TGCAGTGCTAGAGACGGGGTCGGCTCCTATAATTCACCCCTCCACTTT. It translates to CSARDGVGSYNSPLHF. This chain connects TRBV20-1 to TRBJ1-6, with D hard to call. This CDR3 comprises 16 residues. CDR1 DFQATT and CDR2 SNEGSKA come from the germline V gene (reference sequence). Trimming removed 0 bases at V and 0 bases at J, with 9 bases between.

The CDR3 DNA reads TGTGCTTGCGGAACAGGGGGGGACGAGCAGTACTTC. This sequence encodes CACGTGGDEQYF. The J gene is TRBJ2-7, the V gene TRBV30; D is perhaps TRBD1 (8 bases). This CDR3 has 12 residues. In germline, CDR1 is GTSNPN, CDR2 SVGIG (reference sequence). The full variable domain, in which reference TRBV30 and TRBJ2-7 provide the parts outside the CDR3, is SQTIHQWPATLVQPVGSPLSLECTVEGTSNPNLYWYRQAAGRGLQLLFYSVGIGQISSEVPQNLSASRPQDRQFILSSKKLLLSDSGFYLCACGTGGDEQYFGPGTRLTVT.